Listed here are 20 T cell receptor beta chains from one sample, sequenced in a study of T cells in Graves' hyperthyroidism and ophthalmopathy. Amplification of TCR beta CDR3 regions was performed using RNA transcripts as template. First-round RT-PCR with HTBI primers amplified the TCR CDR3 region. TCRdb redid the calling of the multiplex PCR reads with MiXCR, one entry per CDR3 protein. The sample carries about 720,000 distinct CDR3 sequences, 15% to 20% recorded once. The sequencing sample was made of blood. The origin of the receptors is a woman aged 50 to 60 with Graves' hyperthyroidism that later progressed to Graves' ophthalmopathy.

Concerning this clonotype: The final CDR3 position lacks the conserved phenylalanine or tryptophan, pointing to a likely read error. The chain uses TRBV29-1 and TRBJ1-1; TRBD1 is a possible D gene (6 bases). This CDR3 has 15 amino acids. V lost 4 bases to trimming and J lost 0 bases, with 15 bases between them. Germline lookup yields CDR1 SQVTM and CDR2 ANQGSEA. The CDR3 here is CSVGRGGGVNTEAFL. The CDR3 DNA is TGCAGCGTTGGCCGGGGAGGGGGTGTGAACACTGAAGCTTTCCTT.

The chain couples TRBV5-4 to TRBJ2-1; 10 bases fit TRBD2. Unmatched junction bases numbered 11, after V lost 7 bases and J lost 4 bases. Germline-derived CDR1 and CDR2 are SGHNT and YYREEE (reference sequence). This CDR3 is built from 16 residues. CDR3 nucleotides: TGTGCCAGCTCCTTGCTAGCGGGGGTTCCTTACAATGAGCAGTTCTTC. Its protein product is CASSLLAGVPYNEQFF.

A few counts support this clonotype. This chain joins TRBV28 and TRBJ1-5, with a possible D match to TRBD1 (5 bases). The CDR3 spans 16 residues. Trimming pared 4 bases from V and 4 bases from J, leaving 17 bases between. Germline-derived CDR1 and CDR2 are MDHEN and SYDVKM. In DNA, the CDR3 is TGTGCCAGCAGTTACCTCGGGACGGCCAAAAATCAGCCCCAGCATTTT. Amino acids: CASSYLGTAKNQPQHF.

This clonotype was observed many times. This chain joins TRBV7-8 and TRBJ1-1; D might be TRBD1 (6 bases). The V gene's germline CDR1 is SGHVS and CDR2 FQNEAQ. The V gene lost 1 base and the J gene lost 3 bases, with 12 bases spanning the gap. CDR3 size: 15 residues. The CDR3 DNA reads as TGTGCCAGCAGCTTAGAGGGCAGGGGTGACACTGAAGCTTTCTTT. Its translation is CASSLEGRGDTEAFF.

The CDR3 sequence: CASIPTSGGFNEQFF. In DNA, the CDR3 is TGTGCCAGCATCCCGACTAGCGGGGGTTTCAATGAGCAGTTCTTC. The rearrangement uses TRBV6-1 and TRBJ2-1; 12 nucleotides match TRBD2. From germline, CDR1 is MNHNS and CDR2 SASEGT. V lost 7 bases to trimming and J lost 6 bases; unmatched junction nucleotides: 7. CDR3 length: 15 amino acids.

There are many counts of this clonotype. This chain connects TRBV3-1 to TRBJ2-3; the match to TRBD2 covers 7 bases. The CDR3 is 15 amino acids. Germline V lookup: CDR1 LGHDT, CDR2 YNNKEL (reference sequence). Losses at the gene ends were 5 bases for V and 0 bases for J; bases not matched to a gene: 5. The CDR3 sequence: CASSLAGDSTDTQYF. CDR3 DNA: TGTGCCAGCAGCTTAGCGGGCGATAGCACAGATACGCAGTATTTT.

This clonotype was detected ten times or more. The chain links TRBV20-1 to TRBJ2-5, with 11 positions matching TRBD2. The CDR3 loop spans 15 amino acids. Germline loops: CDR1 DFQATT, CDR2 SNEGSKA (reference sequence). Trimming took 2 bases from V and 4 from J; bases not matched to a gene: 6. This chain's CDR3 is CSARIAGGARETQYF. Written as DNA, the CDR3 is TGCAGTGCTAGAATAGCGGGGGGGGCCAGAGAGACCCAGTACTTC.

This clonotype occurred many times. This chain links TRBV30 with TRBJ2-1, with D unresolved. V lost 7 bases to trimming and J lost 0 bases, with 22 bases between them. The length of the CDR3 is 17 residues. Looked up from germline, CDR1 is GTSNPN and CDR2 is SVGIG (reference sequence). CDR3 DNA sequence: TGTGCCTACCTTGGAATTGCGGCGGCGAGCTCCTACAATGAGCAGTTCTTC. This translates into CAYLGIAAASSYNEQFF.

This clonotype appeared many times. V is TRBV5-1 and J is TRBJ2-4, with 7 bases matching TRBD1. CDR1 and CDR2 (germline): SGHRS, YFSETQ. This CDR3 spans 14 amino acids. The junction had 5 bases not matched to a gene; V was cut back by 4 bases and J by 4 bases. As DNA, the CDR3 is TGCGCCAGCAGCGCCGACAGGGAGAAAAACATTCAGTACTTC. Amino acid sequence: CASSADREKNIQYF.

This clonotype has a handful of counts. The J gene is TRBJ1-2, the V gene TRBV27; D is unresolved. CDR3 length: 15 residues. The germline V gene has CDR1 MNHEY and CDR2 SMNVEV (reference sequence). V gave up 2 bases and J gave up 8 bases, with 18 bases separating them. This CDR3 is CASSLIPDGPSGYTF. The CDR3, as DNA: TGTGCCAGCAGTTTAATCCCGGACGGCCCGTCGGGCTACACCTTC.

The chain has TRBV7-2 and TRBJ2-3; perhaps TRBD1 as D (5 bases). CDR1 and CDR2 (germline): SGHTA, FQGNSA. V lost 1 base and J 3 bases, leaving 11 bases between the germline ends. CDR3 length equals 15 residues. CDR3 DNA: TGTGCCAGCAGCTTAGTTTGGGGCGCAACAGATACGCAGTATTTT. It encodes CASSLVWGATDTQYF.

This clonotype occurred many times. The chain joins TRBV20-1 to TRBJ2-5, with 7 bases aligning to TRBD1. The CDR3 is 14 amino acids. The germline CDR1 and CDR2 sequences are DFQATT and SNEGSKA (reference sequence). The V and J ends lost 6 bases and 3 bases, in that order; junction bases with no gene match: 10. The CDR3 DNA reads as TGCAGTGCCCTCCTCGACAGGGCCGAAGAGACCCAGTACTTC. Protein sequence: CSALLDRAEETQYF.

This clonotype was found many times. At one end, the junction sequence differs from germline, possibly due to a read error. The rearrangement joins TRBV5-1 to TRBJ1-3; the D is unclear. The germline CDR1 and CDR2 sequences are SGHRS and YFSETQ. The CDR3 totals 14 residues. The CDR3 loop is CASSEGVSGNTIYF. The CDR3 region has the DNA TGTGCCAGCAGCGAAGGTGTCTCTGGAAACACCATATATTTT.

This clonotype was seen at least ten times. The chain has TRBV5-4 and TRBJ2-1; D remains ambiguous. CDR1 SGHNT and CDR2 YYREEE come from the germline V gene (reference sequence). The CDR3 totals 14 residues. The V gene lost 4 bases and the J gene lost 8 bases, with 16 bases spanning the gap. The CDR3 spells CASSPPQARHEQFF. In nucleotides, the CDR3 is TGTGCCAGCAGCCCCCCCCAGGCGAGGCATGAGCAGTTCTTC. Together with reference TRBV5-4 and TRBJ2-1, the CDR3 gives the full variable domain: ETGVTQSPTHLIKTRGQQVTLRCSSQSGHNTVSWYQQALGQGPQFIFQYYREEENGRGNFPPRFSGLQFPNYSSELNVNALELDDSALYLCASSPPQARHEQFFGPGTRLTVL.

There are many counts of this clonotype. The chain combines TRBV12-3 or TRBV12-4 with TRBJ1-4, with TRBD1 identical over 7 bases. Unmatched junction bases numbered 7, after V lost 6 bases and J lost 6 bases. The CDR3 is made up of 14 amino acids. The CDR3 here is CASSWRQGDEKLFF. The CDR3 DNA reads as TGTGCCAGCAGCTGGAGGCAGGGGGATGAAAAACTGTTTTTT.

The chain couples TRBV24-1 to TRBJ2-1; 7 bases map to TRBD2. Unmatched junction bases numbered 9, after V lost 6 bases and J lost 2 bases. Germline V CDR1 and CDR2: KGHDR, SFDVKD. The CDR3 totals 16 residues. The CDR3 loop is CATSQPGEGTYNEQFF. DNA for the CDR3: TGTGCCACCAGTCAACCCGGGGAGGGAACCTACAATGAGCAGTTCTTC.

This clonotype was counted many times. The rearrangement joins TRBV30 to TRBJ1-1, with D perhaps TRBD1 (6 bases). Trimming shortened V by 2 bases and J by 3 bases, and 7 bases separated the two germline ends. In germline, CDR1 is GTSNPN, CDR2 SVGIG (reference sequence). This CDR3 comprises 12 residues. CDR3 loop: CAWSSGDTEAFF. For the CDR3, the DNA is TGTGCCTGGAGTTCAGGGGACACTGAAGCTTTCTTT.

This clonotype showed up just a few times. The rearrangement joins TRBV6-2 or TRBV6-3 to TRBJ2-1; TRBD1 matches at 8 bases. The germline gives CDR1 MNHEY, CDR2 SVGEGT. Unmatched junction bases numbered 7, after V lost 6 bases and J lost 0 bases. The CDR3 has 16 amino acids. Here the CDR3 DNA reads TGTGCCAGCAGGAGAATAGGACAGGGCTCCTACAATGAGCAGTTCTTC. It yields the protein CASRRIGQGSYNEQFF.

V gene TRBV27 combines with J gene TRBJ1-2; 7 bases are shared with TRBD1. The V gene's germline CDR1 is MNHEY and CDR2 SMNVEV (reference sequence). Trimming took 0 bases from V and 9 from J; bases not matched to a gene: 10. The CDR3 has 15 amino acids. Here the CDR3 DNA reads TGTGCCAGCAGTTTATCGGGACAGCCCTATTACCGCTACACCTTC. It is translated as CASSLSGQPYYRYTF.

This clonotype was counted many times. The chain is built from TRBV3-1 and TRBJ1-1; D is undetermined. V lost 1 base and J 4 bases, leaving 13 bases between the germline ends. From germline, CDR1 is LGHDT and CDR2 YNNKEL (reference sequence). This CDR3 comprises 15 residues. The CDR3 DNA reads TGTGCCAGCAGCCAAGGGCTGGGTTTGGCCACTGAAGCTTTCTTT. This gives the protein CASSQGLGLATEAFF.